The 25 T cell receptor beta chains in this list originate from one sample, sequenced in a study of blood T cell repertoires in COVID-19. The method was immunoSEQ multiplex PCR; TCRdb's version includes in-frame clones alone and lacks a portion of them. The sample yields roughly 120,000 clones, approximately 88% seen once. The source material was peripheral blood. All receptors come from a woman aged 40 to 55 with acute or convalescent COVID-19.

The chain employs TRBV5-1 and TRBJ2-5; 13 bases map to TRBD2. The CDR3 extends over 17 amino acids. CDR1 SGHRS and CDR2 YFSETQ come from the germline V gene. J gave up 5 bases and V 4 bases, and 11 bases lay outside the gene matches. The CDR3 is CASSRTSGGQGWETQYF. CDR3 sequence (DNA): TGCGCCAGCAGCAGGACTAGCGGGGGCCAGGGGTGGGAGACCCAGTACTTC. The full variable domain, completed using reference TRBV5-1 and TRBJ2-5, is KAGVTQTPRYLIKTRGQQVTLSCSPISGHRSVSWYQQTPGQGLQFLFEYFSETQRNKGNFPGRFSGRQFSNSRSEMNVSTLELGDSALYLCASSRTSGGQGWETQYFGPGTRLLVL.

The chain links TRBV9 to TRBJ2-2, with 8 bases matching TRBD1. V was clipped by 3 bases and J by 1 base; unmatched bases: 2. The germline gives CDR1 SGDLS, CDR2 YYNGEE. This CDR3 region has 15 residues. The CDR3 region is CASSEGTGNTGELFF. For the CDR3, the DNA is TGTGCCAGCAGCGAGGGGACAGGGAACACCGGGGAGCTGTTTTTT.

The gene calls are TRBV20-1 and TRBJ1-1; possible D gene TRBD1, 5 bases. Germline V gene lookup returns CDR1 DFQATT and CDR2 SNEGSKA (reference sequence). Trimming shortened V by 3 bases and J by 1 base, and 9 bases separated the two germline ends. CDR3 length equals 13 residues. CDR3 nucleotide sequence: TGCAGTGCTAGTTCGGGGGAGAACACTGAAGCTTTCTTT. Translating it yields CSASSGENTEAFF.

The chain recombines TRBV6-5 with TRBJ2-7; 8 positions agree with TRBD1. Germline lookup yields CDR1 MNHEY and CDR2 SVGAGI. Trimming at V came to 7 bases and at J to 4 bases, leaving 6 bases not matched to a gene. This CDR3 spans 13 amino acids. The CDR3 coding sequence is TGTGCCAGCACCCCGACAGGGGTGTACGAGCAGTACTTC. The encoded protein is CASTPTGVYEQYF.

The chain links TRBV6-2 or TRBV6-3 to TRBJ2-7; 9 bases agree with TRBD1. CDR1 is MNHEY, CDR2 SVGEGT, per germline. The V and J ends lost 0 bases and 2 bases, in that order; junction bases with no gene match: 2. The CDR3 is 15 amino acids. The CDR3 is CASSYSGTGTYEQYF. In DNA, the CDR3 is TGTGCCAGCAGTTACTCAGGGACAGGGACCTACGAGCAGTACTTC.

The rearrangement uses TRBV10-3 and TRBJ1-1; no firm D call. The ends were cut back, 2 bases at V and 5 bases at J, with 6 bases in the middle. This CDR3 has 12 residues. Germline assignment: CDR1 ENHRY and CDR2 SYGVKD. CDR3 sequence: CAISEEVTEAFF. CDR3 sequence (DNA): TGTGCCATCAGTGAGGAGGTAACTGAAGCTTTCTTT.

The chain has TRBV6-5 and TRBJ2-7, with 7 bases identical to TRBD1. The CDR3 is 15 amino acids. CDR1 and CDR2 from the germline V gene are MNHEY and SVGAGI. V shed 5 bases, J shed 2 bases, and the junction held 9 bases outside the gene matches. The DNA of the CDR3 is TGTGCCAGCAGTCAACCGGGACAGAGCACCTACGAGCAGTACTTC. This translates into CASSQPGQSTYEQYF.

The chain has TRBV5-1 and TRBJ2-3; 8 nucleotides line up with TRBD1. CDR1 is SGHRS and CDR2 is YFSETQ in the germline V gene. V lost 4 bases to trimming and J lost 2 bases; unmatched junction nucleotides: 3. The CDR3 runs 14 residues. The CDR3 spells CASSPGGPTDTQYF. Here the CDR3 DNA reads TGCGCCAGCAGCCCAGGGGGCCCCACAGATACGCAGTATTTT.

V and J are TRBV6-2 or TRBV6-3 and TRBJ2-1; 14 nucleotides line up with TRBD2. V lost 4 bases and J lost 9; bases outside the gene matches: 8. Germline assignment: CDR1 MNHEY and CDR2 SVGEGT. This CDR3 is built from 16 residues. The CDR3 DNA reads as TGTGCCAGCAGTTTTCGACTAGCGGGGGGGCCGGGTGAGCAGTTCTTC. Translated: CASSFRLAGGPGEQFF.

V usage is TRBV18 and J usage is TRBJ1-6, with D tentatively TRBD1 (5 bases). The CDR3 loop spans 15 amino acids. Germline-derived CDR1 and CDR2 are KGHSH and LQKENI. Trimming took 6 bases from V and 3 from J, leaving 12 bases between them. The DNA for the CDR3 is TGTGCCAGCTCCCCCCAGACAGACTATAATTCACCCCTCCACTTT. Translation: CASSPQTDYNSPLHF.

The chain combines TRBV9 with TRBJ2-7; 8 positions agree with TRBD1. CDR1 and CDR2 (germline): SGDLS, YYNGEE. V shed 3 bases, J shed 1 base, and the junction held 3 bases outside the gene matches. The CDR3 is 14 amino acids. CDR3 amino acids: CASSATGASYEQYF. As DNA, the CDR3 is TGTGCCAGCAGCGCGACAGGGGCATCCTACGAGCAGTACTTC.

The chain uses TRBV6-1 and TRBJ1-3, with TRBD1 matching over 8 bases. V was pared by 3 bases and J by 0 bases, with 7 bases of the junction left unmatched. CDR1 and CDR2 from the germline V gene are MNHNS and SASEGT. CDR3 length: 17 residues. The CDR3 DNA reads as TGTGCCAGCAGTGACGCTCCAGGGGGCTTCTCTGGAAACACCATATATTTT. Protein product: CASSDAPGGFSGNTIYF.

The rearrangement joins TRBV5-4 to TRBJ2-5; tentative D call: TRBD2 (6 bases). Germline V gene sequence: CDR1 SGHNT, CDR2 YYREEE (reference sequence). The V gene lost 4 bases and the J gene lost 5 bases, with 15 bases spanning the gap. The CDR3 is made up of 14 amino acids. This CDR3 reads CASSRRLGNETQYF. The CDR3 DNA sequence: TGTGCCAGCAGCCGCCGACTAGGGAATGAGACCCAGTACTTC.

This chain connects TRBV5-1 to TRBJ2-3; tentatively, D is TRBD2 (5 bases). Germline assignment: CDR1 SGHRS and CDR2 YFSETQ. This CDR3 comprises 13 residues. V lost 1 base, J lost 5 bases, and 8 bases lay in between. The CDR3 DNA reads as TGCGCCAGCAGCTTGTCCGGGAAAGATACGCAGTATTTT. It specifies CASSLSGKDTQYF.

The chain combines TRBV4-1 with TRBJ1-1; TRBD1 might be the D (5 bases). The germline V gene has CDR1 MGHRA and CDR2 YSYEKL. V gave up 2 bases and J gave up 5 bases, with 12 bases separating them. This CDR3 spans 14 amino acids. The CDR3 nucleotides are TGCGCCAGCAGCCAACTTCAGGGTGTGACTGAAGCTTTCTTT. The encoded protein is CASSQLQGVTEAFF.

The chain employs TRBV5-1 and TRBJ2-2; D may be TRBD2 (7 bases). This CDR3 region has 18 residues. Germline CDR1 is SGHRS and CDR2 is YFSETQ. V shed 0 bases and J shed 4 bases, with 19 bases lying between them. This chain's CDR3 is CASSLAGRGAVPTGELFF. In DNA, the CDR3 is TGCGCCAGCAGCTTGGCCGGCCGGGGGGCCGTTCCCACCGGGGAGCTGTTTTTT.

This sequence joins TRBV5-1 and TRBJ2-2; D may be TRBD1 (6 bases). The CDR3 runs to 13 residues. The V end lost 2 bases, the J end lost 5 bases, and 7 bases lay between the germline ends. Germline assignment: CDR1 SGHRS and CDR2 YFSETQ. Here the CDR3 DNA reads TGCGCCAGCAGCTTTCAGGGGACCGGGGAGCTGTTTTTT. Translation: CASSFQGTGELFF.

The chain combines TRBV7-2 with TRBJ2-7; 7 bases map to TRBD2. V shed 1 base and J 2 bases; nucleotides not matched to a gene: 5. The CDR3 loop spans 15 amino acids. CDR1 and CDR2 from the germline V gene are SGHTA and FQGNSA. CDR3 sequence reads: CASSLENGGTYEQYF. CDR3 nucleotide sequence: TGTGCCAGCAGCTTAGAGAACGGGGGGACCTACGAGCAGTACTTC.

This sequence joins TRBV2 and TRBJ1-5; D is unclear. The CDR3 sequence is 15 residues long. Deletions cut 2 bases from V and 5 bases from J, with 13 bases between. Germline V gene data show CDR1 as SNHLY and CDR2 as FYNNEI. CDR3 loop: CASSELSGGDQPQHF. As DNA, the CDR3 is TGTGCCAGCAGTGAATTATCGGGCGGGGATCAGCCCCAGCATTTT.

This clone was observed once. The CDR3: CASSEYRGTYNSPLHF. Here the CDR3 DNA reads TGCGCCAGCAGTGAATACAGGGGAACCTATAATTCACCCCTCCACTTT. The chain links TRBV10-2 to TRBJ1-6, with 7 nucleotides matching TRBD1. The V segment lost 3 bases and the J segment 2 bases; nucleotides outside the gene matches: 4. The germline V gene has CDR1 WSHSY and CDR2 SAAADI. This CDR3 has 16 amino acids.

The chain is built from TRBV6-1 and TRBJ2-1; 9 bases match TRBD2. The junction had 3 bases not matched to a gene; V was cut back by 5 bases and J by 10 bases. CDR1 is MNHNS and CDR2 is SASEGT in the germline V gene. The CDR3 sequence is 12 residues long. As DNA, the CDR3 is TGTGCCAGCAGTCCGAGCGGGGGGGAGCAGTTCTTC. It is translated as CASSPSGGEQFF.

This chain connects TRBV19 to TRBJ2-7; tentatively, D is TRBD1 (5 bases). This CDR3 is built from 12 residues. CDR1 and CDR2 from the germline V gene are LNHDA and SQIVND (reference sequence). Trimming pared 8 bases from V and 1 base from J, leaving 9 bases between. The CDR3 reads CASEDSSYEQYF. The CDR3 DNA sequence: TGTGCCAGTGAAGACAGTTCCTACGAGCAGTACTTC.

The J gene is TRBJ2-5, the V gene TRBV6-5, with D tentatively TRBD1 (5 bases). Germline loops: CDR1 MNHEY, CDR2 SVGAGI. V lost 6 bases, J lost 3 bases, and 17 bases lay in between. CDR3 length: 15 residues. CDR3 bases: TGTGCCAGCAGCCTTCAAGGAAGACAGAAAGAGACCCAGTACTTC. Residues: CASSLQGRQKETQYF.

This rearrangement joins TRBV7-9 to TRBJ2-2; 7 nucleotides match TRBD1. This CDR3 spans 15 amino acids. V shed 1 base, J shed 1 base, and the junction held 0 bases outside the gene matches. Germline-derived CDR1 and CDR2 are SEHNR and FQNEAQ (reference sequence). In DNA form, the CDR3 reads TGTGCCAGCAGCTTAGGGACAGGGAACACCGGGGAGCTGTTTTTT. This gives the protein CASSLGTGNTGELFF.

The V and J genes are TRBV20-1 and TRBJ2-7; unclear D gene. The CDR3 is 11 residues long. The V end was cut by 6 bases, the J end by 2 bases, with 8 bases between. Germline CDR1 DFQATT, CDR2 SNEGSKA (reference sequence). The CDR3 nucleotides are TGCAGTGCGCTAATGGCCTACGAGCAGTACTTC. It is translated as CSALMAYEQYF.